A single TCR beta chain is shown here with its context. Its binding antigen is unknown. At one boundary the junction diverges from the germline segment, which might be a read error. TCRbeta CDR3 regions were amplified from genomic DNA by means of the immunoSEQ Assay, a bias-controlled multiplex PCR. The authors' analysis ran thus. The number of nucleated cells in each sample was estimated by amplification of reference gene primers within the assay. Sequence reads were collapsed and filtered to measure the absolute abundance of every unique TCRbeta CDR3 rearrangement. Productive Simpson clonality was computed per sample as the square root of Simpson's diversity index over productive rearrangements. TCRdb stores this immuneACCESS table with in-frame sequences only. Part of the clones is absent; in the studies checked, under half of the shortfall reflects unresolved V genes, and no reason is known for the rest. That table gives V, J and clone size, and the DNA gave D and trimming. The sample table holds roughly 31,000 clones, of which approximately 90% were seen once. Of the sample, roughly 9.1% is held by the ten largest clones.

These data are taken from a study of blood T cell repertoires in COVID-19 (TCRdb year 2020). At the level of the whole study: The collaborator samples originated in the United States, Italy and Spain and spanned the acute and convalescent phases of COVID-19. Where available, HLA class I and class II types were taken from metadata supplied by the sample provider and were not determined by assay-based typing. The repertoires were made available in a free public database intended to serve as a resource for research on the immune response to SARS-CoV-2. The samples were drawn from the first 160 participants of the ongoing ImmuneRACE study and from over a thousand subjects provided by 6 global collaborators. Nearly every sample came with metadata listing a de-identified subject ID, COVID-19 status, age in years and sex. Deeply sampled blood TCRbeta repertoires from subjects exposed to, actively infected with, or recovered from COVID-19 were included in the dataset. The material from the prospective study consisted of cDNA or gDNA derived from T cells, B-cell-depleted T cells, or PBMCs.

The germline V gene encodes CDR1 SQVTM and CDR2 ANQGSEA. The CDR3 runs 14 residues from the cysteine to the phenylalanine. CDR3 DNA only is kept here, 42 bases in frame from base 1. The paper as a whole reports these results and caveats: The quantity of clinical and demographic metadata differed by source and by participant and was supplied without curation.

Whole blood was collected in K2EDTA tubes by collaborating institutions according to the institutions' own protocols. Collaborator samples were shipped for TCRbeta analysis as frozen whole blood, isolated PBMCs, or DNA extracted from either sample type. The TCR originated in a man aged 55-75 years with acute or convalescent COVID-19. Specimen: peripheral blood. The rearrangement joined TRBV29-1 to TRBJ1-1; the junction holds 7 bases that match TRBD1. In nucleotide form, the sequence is TGCAGCGTTGAAGATCGTAGGACAGGCGATCGGGTCGACTTT. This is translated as CSVEDRRTGDRVDF.